This TCR beta chain was captured by sequencing in a study of T cell responses to AZD1222 COVID-19 vaccine. J was trimmed by 4 bases and V by 6 bases; bases with no gene match: 7. CDR3 length: 14 amino acids. CDR1 is LGHDT, CDR2 YNNKEL, per germline (reference sequence). Using immunoSEQ multiplex PCR, the repertoire was profiled, and TCRdb retains in-frame clones only, with some absent. Of some 120,000 clones listed, 90% to 95% are singletons. As concerns this clone: Its antigen is still unknown.

Whole-study findings and limits: Most donors were white British, females outnumbered males, and clonal diversity was possibly underestimated.

This receptor was identified in an adult in good health. This material consisted of peripheral blood, taken on day 0 of AZD1222 vaccination. The genes are TRBV3-1 (or the pseudogene TRBV3-2) and TRBJ1-2; 8 nucleotides match TRBD1. The CDR3 sequence: CASRPDRGLYGYTF. DNA for the CDR3: TGTGCCAGCAGGCCAGACAGGGGCCTCTATGGCTACACCTTC.